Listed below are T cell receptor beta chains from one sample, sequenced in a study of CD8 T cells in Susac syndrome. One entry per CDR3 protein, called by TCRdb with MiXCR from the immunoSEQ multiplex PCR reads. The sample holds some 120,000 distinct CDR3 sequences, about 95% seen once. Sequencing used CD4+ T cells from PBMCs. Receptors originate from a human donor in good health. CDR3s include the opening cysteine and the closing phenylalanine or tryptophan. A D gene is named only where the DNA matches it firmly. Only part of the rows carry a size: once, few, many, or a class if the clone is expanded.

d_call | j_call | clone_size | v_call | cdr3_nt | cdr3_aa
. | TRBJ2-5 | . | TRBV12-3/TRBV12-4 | TGTGCCAGCAGTTCCTGGACGGTTAGGTACTTC | CASSSWTVRYF
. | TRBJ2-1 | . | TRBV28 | TGTGCCAGCAGCCGGACAGTTCCCAGCTCCTACAATGAGCAGTTCTTC | CASSRTVPSSYNEQFF
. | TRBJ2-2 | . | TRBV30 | TGTGCCTGGATCTGGACAAAGAACACCGGGGAGCTGTTTTTT | CAWIWTKNTGELFF
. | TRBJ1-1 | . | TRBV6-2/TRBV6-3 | TGTGCCAGCAGTTACCAGCCGAACACTGAAGCTTTCTTT | CASSYQPNTEAFF
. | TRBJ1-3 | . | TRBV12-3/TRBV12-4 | TGTGCCAGCAGCCCTAAAGGGACGGCTGGAAACACCATATATTTT | CASSPKGTAGNTIYF
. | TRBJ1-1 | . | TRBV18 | TGTGCCAGCTCACAGCAGGAGAACACTGAAGCTTTCTTT | CASSQQENTEAFF
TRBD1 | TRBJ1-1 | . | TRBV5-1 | TGCGCCAGCAGCGGCGGGACAGGGGGTGTAGGCACTGAAGCTTTCTTT | CASSGGTGGVGTEAFF
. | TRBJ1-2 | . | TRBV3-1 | TGTGCCAGCAGCCAGATGTGGAGTTACACCTTC | CASSQMWSYTF
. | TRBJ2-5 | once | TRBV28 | TGTGCCAGCAGCCTACCTCCTAGCTTCGAGACCCAGTACTTC | CASSLPPSFETQYF
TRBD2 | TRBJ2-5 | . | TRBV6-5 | TGTGCCAGCAGTTACGCTGGAGCGGGAGGCCAAGAGACCCAGTACTTC | CASSYAGAGGQETQYF
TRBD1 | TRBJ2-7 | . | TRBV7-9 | TGTGCCAGCAGCCTAGGACAGGGTTGGTACGAGCAGTACTTC | CASSLGQGWYEQYF
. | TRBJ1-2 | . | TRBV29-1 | TGCAGCGTTGCGGCACGGTTAAGCTATGGCTACACCTTC | CSVAARLSYGYTF
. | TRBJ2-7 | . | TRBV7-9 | TGTGCCAGCAGCTTAGGTCGGGACCTACGGAACGAGCAGTACTTC | CASSLGRDLRNEQYF
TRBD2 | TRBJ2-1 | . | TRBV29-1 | TGCAGCGCGACTAGCGGGAGGTTGAATGAGCAGTTCTTC | CSATSGRLNEQFF
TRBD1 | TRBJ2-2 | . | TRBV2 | TGTGCCAGCAGTGAAGACTCCGGGACAGGGGCCGGGGAGCTGTTTTTT | CASSEDSGTGAGELFF
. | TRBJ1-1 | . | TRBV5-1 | TGCGCCAGCAGCTTGGGCCGGGACACTGAAGCTTTCTTT | CASSLGRDTEAFF
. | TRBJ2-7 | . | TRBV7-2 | TGTGCCAGCAGCCAAGACGTCAATTTCTACGAGCAGTACTTC | CASSQDVNFYEQYF
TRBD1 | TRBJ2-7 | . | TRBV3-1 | TGTGCCAGCACCCACAGGGGCGAGCAGTACTTC | CASTHRGEQYF
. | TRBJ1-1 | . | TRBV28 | TGTGCCACCGACAGGAGGGTCACTGAAGCTTTCTTT | CATDRRVTEAFF
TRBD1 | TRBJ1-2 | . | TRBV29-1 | TGCAGCGTTGAGAGGGGACAGGCCACAAACTATGGCTACACCTTC | CSVERGQATNYGYTF
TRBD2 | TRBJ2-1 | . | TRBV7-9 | TGTGCCAGCAGTCTTACCAGGACTAGGGGCAATGAGCAGTTCTTC | CASSLTRTRGNEQFF
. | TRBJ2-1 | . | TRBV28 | TGTGCCAGCAGTTCCTTGACCGCAGGGATCTACAATGAGCAGTTCTTC | CASSSLTAGIYNEQFF
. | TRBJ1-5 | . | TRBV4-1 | TGCGCCAGCAGCCAAGTGGGGGGGAATAGCAATCAGCCCCAGCATTTT | CASSQVGGNSNQPQHF
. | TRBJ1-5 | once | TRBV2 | TGTGCCAGCAGTTACGGGACAATTGAGCCCCAGCATTTT | CASSYGTIEPQHF
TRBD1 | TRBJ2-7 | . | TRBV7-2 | TGTGCCAGCACCCCGGGACAGGGTGTTCCCTACGAGCAGTACTTC | CASTPGQGVPYEQYF
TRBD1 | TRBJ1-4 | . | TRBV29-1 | TGCAGCGTTGTACGGACAGGAAATGAAAAACTGTTTTTT | CSVVRTGNEKLFF
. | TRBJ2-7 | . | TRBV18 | TGTGCCAGCTCACCAGAGAGCGAGCAGTACTTC | CASSPESEQYF
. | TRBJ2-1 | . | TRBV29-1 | TGCAGCGTGAGATCGCGGGACAACTCCTACAATGAGCAGTTCTTC | CSVRSRDNSYNEQFF
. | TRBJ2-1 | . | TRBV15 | TGTGCCACCAGCCCGACAGGTAAAAGCTCCTACAATGAGCAGTTCTTC | CATSPTGKSSYNEQFF
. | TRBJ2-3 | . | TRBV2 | TGTGCCAGCAGTATAGCGGCATCGCAGTATTTT | CASSIAASQYF
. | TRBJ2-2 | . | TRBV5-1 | TGCGCCAGCAGCTCTCTCCGGGACACCACCGGGGAGCTGTTTTTT | CASSSLRDTTGELFF
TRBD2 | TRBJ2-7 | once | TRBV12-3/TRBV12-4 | TGTGCCAGCAGCTACACTAGCGGTTCCTACGAGCAGTACTTC | CASSYTSGSYEQYF
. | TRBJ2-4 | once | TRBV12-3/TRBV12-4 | TGTGCCAGCAGTTTAACTCGAAACATTCAGTACTTC | CASSLTRNIQYF
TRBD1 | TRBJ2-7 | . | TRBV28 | TGTGCCAGCAGTCCCCCCGGGACAGGGCCCTACGAGCAGTACTTC | CASSPPGTGPYEQYF
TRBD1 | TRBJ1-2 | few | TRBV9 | TGTGCCAGTTCCCCGGGACAGGGTAGCTATGGCTACACCTTC | CASSPGQGSYGYTF
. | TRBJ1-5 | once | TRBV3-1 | TGTGCCAGCAGCCCCAGCCCGACCCATCAGCCCCAGCATTTT | CASSPSPTHQPQHF
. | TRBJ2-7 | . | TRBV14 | TGTGCCAGCAGCCAAGGCATACAGGGAAATTACGAGCAGTACTTC | CASSQGIQGNYEQYF
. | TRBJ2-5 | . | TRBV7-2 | TGTGCCAGCAGCTCCCTATCACGGCAAGAGACCCAGTACTTC | CASSSLSRQETQYF
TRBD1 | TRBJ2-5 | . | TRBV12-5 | TGTGCTAGTGGTTTTGCCCGGACAGGGATGGGAGAGACCCAGTACTTC | CASGFARTGMGETQYF
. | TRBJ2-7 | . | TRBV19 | TGTGCCAGTAGGGCCCAGGGAGAATCCCGCTACGAGCAGTACTTC | CASRAQGESRYEQYF
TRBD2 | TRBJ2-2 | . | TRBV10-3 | TGTGCCATCAAACCGGGACTAGCGGGGGACACCGGGGAGCTGTTTTTT | CAIKPGLAGDTGELFF
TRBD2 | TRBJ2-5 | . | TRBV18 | TGTGCCAGCTCACCACGGGGTAGCGGGCAAGAGACCCAGTACTTC | CASSPRGSGQETQYF
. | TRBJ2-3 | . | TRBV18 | TGTGCCAGCTCACCACCTCTCCGCCATGAGACGCAGTATTTT | CASSPPLRHETQYF
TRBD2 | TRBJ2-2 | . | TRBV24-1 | TGTGCCACCAGTGATCCGTACGGACTAGCGGGAGGGCTTGACACCGGGGAGCTGTTTTTT | CATSDPYGLAGGLDTGELFF
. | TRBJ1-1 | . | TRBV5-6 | TGTGCCAGCAGCTTGGCTGTTCGCACCCCTGAAGCTTTCTTT | CASSLAVRTPEAFF
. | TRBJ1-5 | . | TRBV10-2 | TGCGCCAGTTGCGTGGGGGGGATTCAGCCCCAGCATTTT | CASCVGGIQPQHF
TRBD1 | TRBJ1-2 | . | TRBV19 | TGTGCCAGTAGCCCGACAGGGGAGTATGGCTACACCTTC | CASSPTGEYGYTF
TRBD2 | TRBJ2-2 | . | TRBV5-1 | TGCGCCAGCAAACCAGTGGCGGGAGGGACCGGGGAGCTGTTTTTT | CASKPVAGGTGELFF
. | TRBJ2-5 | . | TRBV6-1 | TGTGCCAGCACCCGACAAGTACAAGAGACCCAGTACTTC | CASTRQVQETQYF
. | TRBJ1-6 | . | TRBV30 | TGTGCCTGGAGATTGGGCTTGGGATCACCCCTCCACTTT | CAWRLGLGSPLHF
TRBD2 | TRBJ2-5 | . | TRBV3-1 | TGTGCCAGCAGAAAGCGGGAGGGATCCGAGACCCAGTACTTC | CASRKREGSETQYF
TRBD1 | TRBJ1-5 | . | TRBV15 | TGTGCCACCAGCAGAGAGGCAGGGGGAGGTTATAGCAATCAGCCCCAGCATTTT | CATSREAGGGYSNQPQHF
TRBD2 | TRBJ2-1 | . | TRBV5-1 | TGCGCCAGCAGCTTGGTGCTGACTAGCGTGAGCTCCTACAATGAGCAGTTCTTC | CASSLVLTSVSSYNEQFF
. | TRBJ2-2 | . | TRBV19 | TGTGCCAGTAGTATAGAACTTAACACCGGGGAGCTGTTTTTT | CASSIELNTGELFF
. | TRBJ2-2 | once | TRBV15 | TGTGCCACCAGCAGAGAACTGACGAACACCGGGGAGCTGTTTTTT | CATSRELTNTGELFF